The 15 T cell receptor beta chains presented below share a single source sample, sequenced in a study of human versus mouse CDR3 diversity and MHC coevolution. The data were produced by immunoSEQ multiplex PCR, yet TCRdb's version contains in-frame clones alone and is incomplete. In the table there are just under 60,000 clones, 90% to 95% of which are singletons. The sequencing input was naive CD4+ T cells from blood. The subset denotes: CD45RO-negative CD62L-positive naive CD4 T cells. The receptors were gathered from a person aged 55-75 years in good health.

The chain combines TRBV29-1 with TRBJ1-2; D is perhaps TRBD1 (5 bases). The CDR3 contains 16 residues. V was cut by 5 bases and J by 0 bases, with 19 bases left in between. Germline V gives CDR1 SQVTM, CDR2 ANQGSEA. The CDR3 loop reads CSVTHQAGPPNYGYTF. CDR3 nucleotide sequence: TGCAGCGTTACCCACCAAGCGGGACCGCCTAACTATGGCTACACCTTC.

The chain is built from TRBV29-1 and TRBJ2-6; D remains unclear. CDR3 size: 13 residues. Per germline, CDR1 SQVTM and CDR2 ANQGSEA. With 5 bases removed from V and 0 bases from J, the gap between germline ends came to 5 bases. This chain's CDR3 is CSVRSSGANVLTF. The CDR3 bases are TGCAGCGTTAGGAGCTCTGGGGCCAACGTCCTGACTTTC. The full variable domain, in which reference TRBV29-1 and TRBJ2-6 provide the parts outside the CDR3, is SAVISQKPSRDICQRGTSLTIQCQVDSQVTMMFWYRQQPGQSLTLIATANQGSEATYESGFVIDKFPISRPNLTFSTLTVSNMSPEDSSIYLCSVRSSGANVLTFGAGSRLTVL.

The chain recombines TRBV7-3 with TRBJ2-2; the D gene is possibly TRBD2 (6 bases). With 1 base removed from V and 2 bases from J, the gap between germline ends came to 11 bases. This CDR3 is 16 amino acids long. Germline-derived CDR1 and CDR2 are SGHTA and FQGTGA. Here the CDR3 DNA reads TGTGCCAGCAGCTTAAACGTAGCGGCTAACACCGGGGAGCTGTTTTTT. It translates to CASSLNVAANTGELFF.

This chain links TRBV29-1 with TRBJ2-1; TRBD2 aligns across 9 bases. J lost 2 bases, V lost 6 bases, and 5 bases had no gene match. The CDR3 sequence is 14 residues long. Germline assignment: CDR1 SQVTM and CDR2 ANQGSEA. This chain's CDR3 is CSVAPSGTYNEQFF. For the CDR3, the DNA is TGCAGCGTGGCACCTAGCGGGACCTACAATGAGCAGTTCTTC.

This clone came up once. The V call is TRBV19, the J call TRBJ1-4; 7 bases align to TRBD1. Per the germline V gene, CDR1 is LNHDA and CDR2 is SQIVND (reference sequence). The CDR3 extends over 15 amino acids. J lost 8 bases, V lost 4 bases, and 10 bases had no gene match. Here the CDR3 reads CASSNTRGSGEKLFF. The CDR3 nucleotides read TGTGCCAGTAGTAACACCAGGGGGAGTGGAGAAAAACTGTTTTTT.

The rearrangement joins TRBV5-1 to TRBJ2-7; 9 positions agree with TRBD2. This CDR3 is 15 amino acids long. V dropped 6 bases and J dropped 0; count of bases not matched to a gene: 7. Germline V gene data show CDR1 as SGHRS and CDR2 as YFSETQ. The CDR3 nucleotides read TGCGCCAGCACCTCGACTAGCGGTGCCTCCTACGAGCAGTACTTC. It specifies CASTSTSGASYEQYF.

This chain connects TRBV19 to TRBJ1-2, with D perhaps matching TRBD1 (6 bases). The CDR3 is 17 residues long. Per germline, CDR1 LNHDA and CDR2 SQIVND (reference sequence). V dropped 4 bases and J dropped 5 bases, with 23 bases sitting between them. This CDR3 reads CASSRPGSRTARYGYTF. The DNA of the CDR3 is TGTGCCAGTAGTAGGCCGGGTTCAAGGACAGCGAGATATGGCTACACCTTC.

V gene TRBV9 combines with J gene TRBJ2-7, with D unclear. CDR3 length: 13 amino acids. V lost 0 bases to trimming and J lost 3 bases, with 7 bases between them. Germline assignment: CDR1 SGDLS and CDR2 YYNGEE. Written as DNA, the CDR3 is TGTGCCAGCAGCGTAGCTCCCCTCTACGAGCAGTACTTC. As protein: CASSVAPLYEQYF.

The gene calls are TRBV18 and TRBJ2-5; 7 bases are shared with TRBD2. V shed 9 bases and J 1 base; nucleotides not matched to a gene: 11. This CDR3 is 15 amino acids long. Germline-derived CDR1 and CDR2 are KGHSH and LQKENI. This CDR3 reads CASSFPSGIQETQYF. The CDR3 DNA follows: TGTGCCAGTTCTTTCCCGAGCGGGATCCAAGAGACCCAGTACTTC.

V gene TRBV4-1 combines with J gene TRBJ2-5; D might be TRBD2 (5 bases). This CDR3 contains 15 residues. Germline-derived CDR1 and CDR2 are MGHRA and YSYEKL. V was shortened by 0 bases and J by 5 bases, with 13 bases between the two germline ends. CDR3 in amino acids: CASSQEGGSRETQYF. CDR3 nucleotides: TGCGCCAGCAGCCAAGAAGGAGGTTCTAGGGAGACCCAGTACTTC.

A word on this clone: The sample carries other DNA sequences with the same CDR3. This rearrangement joins TRBV19 to TRBJ1-4; 9 bases line up with TRBD1. The CDR3 totals 17 residues. V gave up 7 bases and J gave up 5 bases; unmatched junction bases: 14. Germline values: CDR1 LNHDA, CDR2 SQIVND (reference sequence). CDR3 sequence reads: CASTFGTGRQTNEKLFF. The CDR3 coding sequence is TGTGCCAGTACCTTCGGGACAGGGCGGCAAACCAATGAAAAACTGTTTTTT.

The rearrangement links TRBV6-5 to TRBJ2-7; 8 nucleotides agree with TRBD1. The ends lost 0 bases at V and 3 bases at J; junction bases unmatched: 7. Germline loops: CDR1 MNHEY, CDR2 SVGAGI. The CDR3 is made up of 16 amino acids. The CDR3 is CASSYSGQGVVYEQYF. As DNA, the CDR3 is TGTGCCAGCAGTTACTCCGGACAGGGAGTTGTCTACGAGCAGTACTTC.

The CDR3 region has the DNA TGCAGCGCCCTTACGGGGGACAGGGCTTACAATGAGCAGTTCTTC. It specifies CSALTGDRAYNEQFF. V usage is TRBV29-1 and J usage is TRBJ2-1; 9 bases align to TRBD1. Germline V gene lookup returns CDR1 SQVTM and CDR2 ANQGSEA. V was pared by 7 bases and J by 4 bases, with 11 bases of the junction left unmatched. CDR3 length: 15 amino acids.

J is TRBJ2-1 and V is TRBV9, with 9 bases that match TRBD2. Germline V lookup: CDR1 SGDLS, CDR2 YYNGEE. V was pared by 2 bases and J by 9 bases, with 12 bases of the junction left unmatched. The CDR3 runs to 16 residues. DNA of the CDR3: TGTGCCAGCAGCGTTAGCCTAGCGGGATCCTGGGGTGAGCAGTTCTTC. This gives the protein CASSVSLAGSWGEQFF.

V usage is TRBV6-6 and J usage is TRBJ2-3; D may be TRBD2 (5 bases). Deletions cut 10 bases from V and 6 bases from J, with 20 bases between. Germline V lookup: CDR1 MNHNY, CDR2 SVGAGI (reference sequence). CDR3 length: 14 residues. CDR3 sequence: CATRRYPSGDTQYF. CDR3 DNA: TGTGCCACCCGTCGATACCCTTCGGGGGATACGCAGTATTTT.